Listed here is a single T cell receptor beta chain. As handled by the study authors: Estimation of nucleated cell counts relied on the amplification of reference gene primers. Clones were read by immunoSEQ multiplex PCR, and TCRdb kept only the in-frame ones, dropping some. That table furnishes V, J and clone size, whereas the DNA furnished D and trimming. Of around 240,000 clones listed, 70% to 90% are singletons. The data derive from a study of blood T cell repertoires in COVID-19. Study details: Spain, Italy and the United States supplied samples that represented acute and convalescent COVID-19. T cells, B-cell-depleted T cells, or PBMCs provided the cDNA or gDNA that served as material.

V gave up 6 bases and J gave up 4 bases, with 13 bases separating them. Germline V gives CDR1 SNHLY, CDR2 FYNNEI. This CDR3 spans 14 amino acids. Material for sequencing was peripheral blood. This receptor was taken from a man aged 40-49 years with acute or convalescent COVID-19. The rearrangement links TRBV2 to TRBJ1-5; D possibly corresponds to TRBD1 (5 bases). DNA for the CDR3: TGTGCCAGCAGCCAGGGACTCCCTAATCAGCCCCAGCATTTT. Translated: CASSQGLPNQPQHF.